This TCR beta chain was recorded in a study of cytomegalovirus exposure and HLA in healthy donors (dated by TCRdb to the late 2010s). Context from the whole study: The 650 to 800 repertoires of the first cohort and the 95 to 150 validation repertoires were produced on the same platform, according to a later analysis. The study aimed to test whether signatures of past pathogen exposure could be identified by cataloging public T cell receptors. In addition to the first cohort of approximately 650 subjects, a separate validation cohort of 120 different subjects was used. The study combined high-throughput TCR immunosequencing, statistical association of individual TCRs with disease status, and machine learning to predict cytomegalovirus infection status.

On this clone: It lacks a known antigen. Base qualities were left out, and no much larger clone turns up one base away.

The paper as a whole reports these results and caveats: Subsequent analysis determined that TCRs grouped into clusters in the first cohort also showed a tendency toward co-occurrence across the roughly 120 validation repertoires, and roughly 94% of cluster scores exceeded 0. Most TCR sequences were observed very rarely across donors, whereas some public TCRs were present in many individuals. It was suggested by the authors that the approach could potentially be generalized to other disease states and immunological phenotypes. In the study, around 160 TCR beta chains were listed as associated with cytomegalovirus. The classifier was reported to diagnose cytomegalovirus status with high specificity and sensitivity in both the original cohort and the validation cohort. A later analysis lacked HLA typing for the validation cohort, so it scored co-occurrence in that cohort across all 110 or so repertoires. In vitro tests confirmed that three of the cytomegalovirus-associated TCR beta chains recognize cytomegalovirus antigens.

Library preparation employed the immunoSEQ multiplex PCR assay. In the original analysis: A statistical classification framework was developed to diagnose cytomegalovirus status using the catalog of TCR beta chain sequences. As stored in TCRdb, this immuneACCESS dataset retains in-frame rearrangements with V and J assigned. A fraction of the clones does not appear; measured against another copy, unresolved V genes explain less than half of the discrepancy, and the remainder lacks a known reason. V, J and clone size reflect that table, while D and trimming were determined from the DNA. Here the sample has roughly 170,000 clones; 80% to 85% occur a single time. The biggest ten clones account for 2.8% of the sample. The donors were included in the validation cohort of approximately 130 subjects, a group kept apart from the approximately 700-subject first cohort. The CDR3 measures 13 amino acids from cysteine to phenylalanine. Only the CDR3 DNA stays, 39 bases, in frame from base 1. Based on the germline V gene, the CDR1 and CDR2 sequences are MNHEY and SVGAGI. The junction shows trimming of 8 bases on V and 7 bases on J, plus 12 bases between the germline ends.

The sequence links TRBV6-5 to TRBJ1-6; possibly the D gene is TRBD1, per 6 matching bases. Sequenced input: PBMCs. This sequence originates from a woman between 18 and 29 years old in good health and CMV-seropositive. The encoded CDR3 is CASGNRENSPLHF. The nucleotide sequence reads as follows: TGTGCCAGCGGGAACAGGGAGAATTCACCCCTCCACTTT.